Below are 10 T cell receptor beta chains sequenced from a single sample in a study of blood T cell repertoires in COVID-19. Profiled with immunoSEQ multiplex PCR; TCRdb holds only in-frame clones, not every one. The sample consists of about 180,000 clones, roughly 88% of them appearing once. The sequenced material came from PBMCs or T cells enriched from blood (not recorded which). All receptors come from a woman aged 18-29 years who had recovered from COVID-19.

The chain has TRBV11-2 and TRBJ2-7; 9 positions agree with TRBD2. The CDR3 sequence is 15 residues long. Looked up from germline, CDR1 is SGHAT and CDR2 is FQNNGV. Losses at the gene ends were 6 bases for V and 5 bases for J; bases not matched to a gene: 11. This chain's CDR3 is CASRRIGTSTHEQYF. CDR3 bases: TGTGCCAGCAGGAGAATCGGGACTAGCACGCACGAGCAGTACTTC.

The rearrangement links TRBV5-5 to TRBJ2-6; tentative D call: TRBD2 (5 bases). The CDR3 extends over 17 amino acids. Germline V lookup: CDR1 SGHKS, CDR2 YYEKEE (reference sequence). V lost 4 bases, J lost 1 base, and 15 bases lay in between. The CDR3 loop is CASSQPLGGSGANVLTF. The DNA for the CDR3 is TGTGCCAGCAGCCAACCGCTCGGCGGGTCTGGGGCCAACGTCCTGACTTTC.

The genes are TRBV19 and TRBJ2-3; 9 nucleotides match TRBD2. The junction had 13 bases not matched to a gene; V was cut back by 5 bases and J by 4 bases. Germline lookup yields CDR1 LNHDA and CDR2 SQIVND (reference sequence). The CDR3 is made up of 17 amino acids. Written as DNA, the CDR3 is TGTGCCAGTAGTCTAATCCCTCGACTAGCGGAGGCAGATACGCAGTATTTT. Its protein is CASSLIPRLAEADTQYF.

The V call is TRBV5-1, the J call TRBJ1-5; a weak D match, TRBD1 (6 bases). V was clipped by 4 bases and J by 0 bases, with 11 bases between them. The CDR3 consists of 15 residues. CDR1 and CDR2 (germline): SGHRS, YFSETQ. The CDR3 here is CASSPDSYSNQPQHF. As DNA, the CDR3 is TGCGCCAGCAGCCCGGACAGCTATAGCAATCAGCCCCAGCATTTT.

The chain employs TRBV7-2 and TRBJ1-5, with D possibly being TRBD1 (5 bases). The CDR3 is 14 amino acids. Trimming pared 5 bases from V and 3 bases from J, leaving 11 bases between. Per germline, CDR1 SGHTA and CDR2 FQGNSA. The CDR3 DNA reads TGTGCCAGCAGCGTACAGGTTGACAATCAGCCCCAGCATTTT. This sequence encodes CASSVQVDNQPQHF.

This clone has only one observation. The genes are TRBV21-1 and TRBJ1-1; the table's D call, TRBD1, was not checked against the DNA. TRBV21-1 is noted as a pseudogene. This CDR3 is 15 amino acids long. CDR3 DNA sequence: TGTGCCAGCTCTTATGGGACAGGGAAGAAGACTGAAGCTTTCTTT. This codes for CASSYGTGKKTEAFF.

The genes are TRBV2 and TRBJ1-1; D not certain. The CDR3 runs 15 residues. Trimming stripped 8 bases from V and 3 bases from J, with 19 bases between. CDR1 SNHLY and CDR2 FYNNEI come from the germline V gene. Here the CDR3 DNA reads TGTGCCAGCGACCGCCTACTTCCTCGGGACACTGAAGCTTTCTTT. As protein: CASDRLLPRDTEAFF.

J is TRBJ2-1 and V is TRBV28; 11 bases fit TRBD2. The CDR3 has 18 amino acids. Germline CDR1 reads MDHEN; CDR2 reads SYDVKM. V gave up 6 bases and J gave up 3 bases; unmatched junction bases: 13. The DNA of the CDR3 is TGTGCCAGCAGGTCACTAGCGGGGGCCTCTCGAATCTACAATGAGCAGTTCTTC. Translating it yields CASRSLAGASRIYNEQFF.

The J gene is TRBJ1-2, the V gene TRBV27, with TRBD1 matching 7 bases. Losses at the gene ends were 0 bases for V and 4 bases for J; bases not matched to a gene: 5. Germline CDR1 MNHEY, CDR2 SMNVEV (reference sequence). This CDR3 has 15 residues. The chain's CDR3 is CASSLSRDSPYGYTF. CDR3 coding DNA: TGTGCCAGCAGTTTATCAAGGGACAGCCCCTATGGCTACACCTTC.

This clone was recorded once. The chain has TRBV11-3 and TRBJ2-3; TRBD1 is a possible D gene (6 bases). Germline CDR1 and CDR2: SGHNT and YENEEA. V lost 6 bases and J 2 bases, leaving 30 bases between the germline ends. There are 20 residues in the CDR3. As DNA, the CDR3 is TGTGCCAGCAGTCGGCGACCAGTCCGGACAGAGGACCTAGACACAGATACGCAGTATTTT. This translates into CASSRRPVRTEDLDTDTQYF.